These T cell receptor beta chains were read from a single sample in a study of cytomegalovirus exposure and HLA in healthy donors. Here immunoSEQ multiplex PCR was the method, and the copy in TCRdb shows in-frame clones only, minus some. The sample has more than 70,000 clones; approximately 94% are singletons. The specimen sequenced was PBMCs. These receptors were collected from a woman aged 18-29 years in good health and CMV-seronegative. Each CDR3 is given with its conserved first and last residue. Each record gives: V gene, D gene, clone size, J gene, CDR3 protein, CDR3 DNA. D genes are given only for firm matches. A clone size is listed for some rows: how often the clone was seen (once, few, many), or a class if it is expanded.

TRBV28	TRBD2	-	TRBJ2-7	CASSLASGSYEQYF	TGTGCCAGCAGTTTGGCTAGCGGGTCCTACGAGCAGTACTTC
TRBV11-2	TRBD1	-	TRBJ1-1	CASRSTGTGGTEAFF	TGTGCCAGCAGAAGTACCGGGACAGGGGGGACTGAAGCTTTCTTT
TRBV4-2	-	-	TRBJ2-7	CASEETVSDYEQYF	TGTGCCAGCGAGGAAACCGTTTCGGACTACGAGCAGTACTTC
TRBV7-2	TRBD2	once	TRBJ2-5	CASSLAASGGWETQYF	TGTGCCAGCAGCTTAGCGGCTAGCGGGGGTTGGGAGACCCAGTACTTC
TRBV15	-	-	TRBJ2-2	CATSRGWGGGELFF	TGTGCCACCAGCAGAGGCTGGGGAGGCGGGGAGCTGTTTTTT
TRBV6-4	-	-	TRBJ2-1	CASSDPQAGAYNEQFF	TGTGCCAGCAGTGACCCCCAGGCGGGCGCCTACAATGAGCAGTTCTTC
TRBV10-3	TRBD2	-	TRBJ2-1	CAISGTGLAGDNEQFF	TGTGCCATCAGTGGTACTGGACTAGCGGGAGACAATGAGCAGTTCTTC
TRBV4-3	-	once	TRBJ1-5	CASSQAQDQPQHF	TGCGCCAGCAGCCAGGCCCAAGATCAGCCCCAGCATTTT
TRBV27	TRBD1	-	TRBJ2-3	CASSLRPGGGYGADTQYF	TGTGCCAGCAGTTTAAGGCCAGGGGGCGGGTATGGGGCAGATACGCAGTATTTT
TRBV29-1	-	few	TRBJ2-7	CSVGKSPYEQYF	TGCAGCGTTGGCAAGAGTCCCTACGAGCAGTACTTC
TRBV6-5	-	-	TRBJ2-2	CASSYSVGNTGELFF	TGTGCCAGCAGTTACTCAGTTGGCAACACCGGGGAGCTGTTTTTT
TRBV7-3	-	once	TRBJ2-3	CASSLWAQSTDTQYF	TGTGCCAGCAGCTTATGGGCCCAGAGCACAGATACGCAGTATTTT
TRBV19	TRBD2	-	TRBJ2-1	CASSIGEGGTGNEQFF	TGTGCCAGTAGTATAGGGGAGGGAGGAACGGGGAATGAGCAGTTCTTC
TRBV5-4	-	-	TRBJ1-3	CASSLGSYGNTIYF	TGTGCCAGCAGCTTGGGCAGTTACGGAAACACCATATATTTT
TRBV2	TRBD2	-	TRBJ2-2	CASSGTSGGYLSNTGELFF	TGTGCCAGCAGTGGGACTAGCGGGGGGTATTTAAGTAACACCGGGGAGCTGTTTTTT
TRBV9	TRBD2	-	TRBJ2-1	CASSVGAGGPIEQFF	TGTGCCAGCAGCGTAGGGGCGGGGGGGCCTATTGAGCAGTTCTTC
TRBV18	-	-	TRBJ1-3	CASSLSGLPSSGNTIYF	TGTGCCAGCTCACTATCGGGACTCCCGAGCTCTGGAAACACCATATATTTT
TRBV5-4	TRBD1	-	TRBJ1-1	CASSPPGTGAMNTEAFF	TGTGCCAGCAGCCCCCCCGGGACAGGCGCCATGAACACTGAAGCTTTCTTT
TRBV5-6	TRBD1	-	TRBJ1-2	CASSRQGPNYGYTF	TGTGCCAGCAGCAGACAGGGGCCTAACTATGGCTACACCTTC
TRBV7-8	-	-	TRBJ2-1	CASSLLATLNEQFF	TGTGCCAGCAGCTTACTAGCCACCTTGAATGAGCAGTTCTTC
TRBV4-3	TRBD1	-	TRBJ2-5	CASSQEDVGTGGEETQYF	TGCGCCAGCAGCCAAGAGGACGTAGGGACAGGGGGCGAAGAGACCCAGTACTTC
TRBV6-4	-	once	TRBJ2-3	CASSGGPEDTQYF	TGTGCCAGCAGTGGGGGCCCCGAGGATACGCAGTATTTT
TRBV18	-	-	TRBJ1-1	CASHGGDTEAFF	TGTGCCAGCCACGGGGGGGACACTGAAGCTTTCTTT
TRBV5-6	-	-	TRBJ1-2	CASTTGDAIYGYTF	TGTGCCAGCACCACCGGAGATGCAATCTATGGCTACACCTTC
TRBV9	-	-	TRBJ2-3	CASSVGGGSTDTQYF	TGTGCCAGCAGCGTTGGGGGAGGCAGCACAGATACGCAGTATTTT
TRBV6-6	TRBD2	-	TRBJ2-7	CASSPLGLAGYYEQYF	TGTGCCAGCAGCCCTCTAGGACTAGCGGGGTACTACGAGCAGTACTTC
TRBV7-2	-	-	TRBJ2-1	CASSLSGASSYNEQFF	TGTGCCAGCAGCTTGAGTGGCGCTAGCTCCTACAATGAGCAGTTCTTC
TRBV7-9	TRBD2	-	TRBJ2-1	CASRPKPGLAGGSSNEQFF	TGTGCCAGCAGACCAAAGCCGGGACTAGCGGGAGGAAGTAGCAATGAGCAGTTCTTC
TRBV4-2	-	once	TRBJ2-3	CASSQQLGGGTDTQYF	TGTGCCAGCAGCCAGCAACTGGGCGGGGGCACAGATACGCAGTATTTT
TRBV5-6	TRBD1	-	TRBJ1-1	CASRAGGWNTEAFF	TGTGCCAGCAGAGCAGGGGGTTGGAACACTGAAGCTTTCTTT
TRBV6-5	TRBD1	-	TRBJ1-5	CATRDSPVSNQPQHF	TGTGCCACCAGGGACAGTCCCGTTAGCAATCAGCCCCAGCATTTT
TRBV9	-	few	TRBJ2-1	CASSPGTLGQNEQFF	TGTGCCAGCAGTCCCGGGACTTTGGGACAGAATGAGCAGTTCTTC
TRBV29-1	-	-	TRBJ1-1	CSVDLGAEKLNTEAFF	TGCAGCGTTGATTTAGGGGCCGAGAAACTGAACACTGAAGCTTTCTTT
TRBV6-1	TRBD1	-	TRBJ2-5	CASIETGIIGETQYF	TGTGCCAGCATAGAGACAGGGATTATTGGAGAGACCCAGTACTTC
TRBV5-1	-	-	TRBJ1-2	CASRAGTNYGYTF	TGCGCCAGCAGAGCAGGGACTAACTATGGCTACACCTTC